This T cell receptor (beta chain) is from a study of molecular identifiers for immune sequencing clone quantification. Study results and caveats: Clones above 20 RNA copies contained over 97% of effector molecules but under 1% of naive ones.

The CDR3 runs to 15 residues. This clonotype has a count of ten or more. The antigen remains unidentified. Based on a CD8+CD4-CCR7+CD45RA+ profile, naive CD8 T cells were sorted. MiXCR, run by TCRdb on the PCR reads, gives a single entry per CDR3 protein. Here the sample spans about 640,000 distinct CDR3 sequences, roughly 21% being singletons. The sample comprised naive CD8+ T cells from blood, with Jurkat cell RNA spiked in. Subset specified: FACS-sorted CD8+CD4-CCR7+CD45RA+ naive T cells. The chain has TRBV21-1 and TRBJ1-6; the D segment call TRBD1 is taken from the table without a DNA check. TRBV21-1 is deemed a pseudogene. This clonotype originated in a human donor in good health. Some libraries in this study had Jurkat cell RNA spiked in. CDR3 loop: CASPSGTGENSPLHF. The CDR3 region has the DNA TGTGCCAGCCCAAGCGGGACAGGGGAGAATTCACCCCTCCACTTT.